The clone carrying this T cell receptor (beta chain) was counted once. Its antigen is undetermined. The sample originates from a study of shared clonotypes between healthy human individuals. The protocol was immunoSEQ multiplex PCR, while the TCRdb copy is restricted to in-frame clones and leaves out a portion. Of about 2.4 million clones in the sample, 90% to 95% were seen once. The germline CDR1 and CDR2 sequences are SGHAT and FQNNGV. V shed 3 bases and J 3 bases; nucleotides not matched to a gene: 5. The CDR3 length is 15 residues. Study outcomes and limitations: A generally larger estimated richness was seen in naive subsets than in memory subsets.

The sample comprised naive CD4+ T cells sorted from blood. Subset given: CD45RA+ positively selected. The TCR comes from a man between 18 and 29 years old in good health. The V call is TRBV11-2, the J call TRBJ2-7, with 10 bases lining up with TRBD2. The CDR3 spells CASSFQGTSVYEQYF. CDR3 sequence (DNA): TGTGCCAGCAGCTTTCAAGGGACTAGCGTCTACGAGCAGTACTTC.